This TCR beta chain came from a study of T cell repertoires in cytomegalovirus infection. About the study: Shared public TCR beta signatures pointed to both CMV infection and a matching HLA type. Study results and caveats: Identification of carriers of CMV plus the relevant HLA was achieved through cumulative public TCR beta family frequency.

Germline V gives CDR1 WSHSY, CDR2 SAAADI. Between the trimmed V and J ends, which lost 0 bases and 5 bases, there was a span of 13 bases. The CDR3 runs 15 residues. A single record per CDR3 protein comes from TCRdb applying MiXCR to the reads. This table holds 830,000 or so distinct CDR3 sequences, about 30% found once. Points on this clonotype: The antigen is unknown.

The chain couples TRBV10-2 to TRBJ1-1, with TRBD1 as a possible D gene (6 bases). This TCR was sampled from a human donor in good health (CMV status not recorded). Some clones in this sample may be carry-over from other donors' samples. The input for sequencing was cultured CD8+ T cells from PBMCs, taken from culture after CMV antigen stimulation. The CDR3 sequence is CASSESRGSRTEAFF. The CDR3 DNA sequence: TGCGCCAGCAGTGAGTCGAGGGGGAGTCGAACTGAAGCTTTCTTT.